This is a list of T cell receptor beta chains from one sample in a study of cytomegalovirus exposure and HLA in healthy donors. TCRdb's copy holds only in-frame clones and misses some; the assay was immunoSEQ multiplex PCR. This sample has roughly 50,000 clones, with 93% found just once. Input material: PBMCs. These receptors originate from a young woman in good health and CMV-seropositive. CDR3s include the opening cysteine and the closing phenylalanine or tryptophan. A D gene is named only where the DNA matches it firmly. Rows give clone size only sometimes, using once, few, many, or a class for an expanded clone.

CDR3aa: CASSLSRDRVNATNEKLFF
CDR3nt: TGTGCCAGCAGTTTAAGTAGGGACAGGGTGAACGCAACTAATGAAAAACTGTTTTTT
v_gene: TRBV28
j_gene: TRBJ1-4
d_gene: TRBD1
abundance: NA

CDR3aa: CASSSQGVFYEQYF
CDR3nt: TGTGCCAGCAGCTCTCAGGGGGTTTTCTACGAGCAGTACTTC
v_gene: TRBV7-9
j_gene: TRBJ2-7
d_gene: TRBD1
abundance: NA

CDR3aa: CASSKVGRGGLF
CDR3nt: TGTGCCAGCAGCAAAGTGGGACGGGGGGGGTTATTC
v_gene: TRBV21-1
j_gene: TRBJ2-7
d_gene: NA
abundance: NA

CDR3aa: CASSPRYPSGGSMYEQYF
CDR3nt: TGCGCCAGCAGCCCCAGGTATCCTAGCGGGGGCTCCATGTACGAGCAGTACTTC
v_gene: TRBV5-1
j_gene: TRBJ2-7
d_gene: TRBD2
abundance: once

CDR3aa: CASSEGQGVGTEAFF
CDR3nt: TGTGCCAGCTCGGAGGGACAGGGGGTAGGGACTGAAGCTTTCTTT
v_gene: TRBV18
j_gene: TRBJ1-1
d_gene: TRBD1
abundance: NA

CDR3aa: CASSLGAGEMSNQPQHF
CDR3nt: TGTGCCAGCAGCTTAGGGGCAGGGGAAATGAGCAATCAGCCCCAGCATTTT
v_gene: TRBV7-8
j_gene: TRBJ1-5
d_gene: NA
abundance: NA

CDR3aa: CASSRPGGSGELFF
CDR3nt: TGTGCCAGCAGTCGGCCAGGGGGTAGCGGGGAGCTGTTTTTT
v_gene: TRBV6-5
j_gene: TRBJ2-2
d_gene: TRBD1
abundance: NA

CDR3aa: CASSLGHEGAGGYTF
CDR3nt: TGTGCCAGCAGCTTGGGGCATGAGGGCGCGGGGGGCTACACCTTC
v_gene: TRBV5-4
j_gene: TRBJ1-2
d_gene: NA
abundance: once

CDR3aa: CASSYLLAGDWYEQYF
CDR3nt: TGTGCCAGCAGCTACCTTCTAGCGGGGGATTGGTACGAGCAGTACTTC
v_gene: TRBV7-7
j_gene: TRBJ2-7
d_gene: TRBD2
abundance: NA

CDR3aa: CASSPTGSSYNEQFF
CDR3nt: TGTGCCAGCAGTCCAACAGGAAGCTCCTACAATGAGCAGTTCTTC
v_gene: TRBV6-6
j_gene: TRBJ2-1
d_gene: NA
abundance: NA